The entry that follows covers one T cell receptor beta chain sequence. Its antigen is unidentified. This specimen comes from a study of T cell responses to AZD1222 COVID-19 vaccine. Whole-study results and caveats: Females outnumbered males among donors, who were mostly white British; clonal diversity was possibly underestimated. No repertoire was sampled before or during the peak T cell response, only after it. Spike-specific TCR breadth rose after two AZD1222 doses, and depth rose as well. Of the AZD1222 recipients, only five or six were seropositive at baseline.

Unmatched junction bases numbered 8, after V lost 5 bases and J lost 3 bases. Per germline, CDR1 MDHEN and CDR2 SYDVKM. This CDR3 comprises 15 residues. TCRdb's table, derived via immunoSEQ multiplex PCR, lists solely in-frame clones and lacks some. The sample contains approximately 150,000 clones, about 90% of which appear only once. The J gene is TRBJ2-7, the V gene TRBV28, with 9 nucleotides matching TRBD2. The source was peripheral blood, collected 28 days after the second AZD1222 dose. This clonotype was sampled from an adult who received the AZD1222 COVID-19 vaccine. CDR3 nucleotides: TGTGCCAGCAGTCCCCAGCGGGGGGTCGGCTACGAGCAGTACTTC. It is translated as CASSPQRGVGYEQYF.